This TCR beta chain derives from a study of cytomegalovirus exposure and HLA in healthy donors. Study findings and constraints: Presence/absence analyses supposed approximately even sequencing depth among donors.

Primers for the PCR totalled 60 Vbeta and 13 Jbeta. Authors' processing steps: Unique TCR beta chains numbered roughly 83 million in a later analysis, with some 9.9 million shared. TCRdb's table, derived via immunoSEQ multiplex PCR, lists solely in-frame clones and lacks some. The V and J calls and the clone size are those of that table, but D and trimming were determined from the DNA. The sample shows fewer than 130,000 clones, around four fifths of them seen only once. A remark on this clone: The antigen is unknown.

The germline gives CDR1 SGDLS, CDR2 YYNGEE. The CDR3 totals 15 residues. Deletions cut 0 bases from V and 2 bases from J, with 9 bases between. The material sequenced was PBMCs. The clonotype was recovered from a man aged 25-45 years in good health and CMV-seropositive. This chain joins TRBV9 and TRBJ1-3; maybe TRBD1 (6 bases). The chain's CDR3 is CASSVEAGAGNTIYF. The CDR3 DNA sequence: TGTGCCAGCAGCGTAGAGGCAGGGGCTGGAAACACCATATATTTT.